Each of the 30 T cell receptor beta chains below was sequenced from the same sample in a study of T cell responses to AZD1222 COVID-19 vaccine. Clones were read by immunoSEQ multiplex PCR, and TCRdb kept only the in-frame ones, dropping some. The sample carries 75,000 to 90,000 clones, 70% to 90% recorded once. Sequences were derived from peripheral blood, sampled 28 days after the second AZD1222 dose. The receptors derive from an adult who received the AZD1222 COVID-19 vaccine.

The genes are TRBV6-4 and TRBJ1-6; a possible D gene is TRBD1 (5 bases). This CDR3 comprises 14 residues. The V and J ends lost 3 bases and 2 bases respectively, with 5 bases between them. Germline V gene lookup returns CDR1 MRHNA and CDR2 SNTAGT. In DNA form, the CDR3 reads TGTGCCAGCAGTGAGGGGGCCTATAATTCACCCCTCCACTTT. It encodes CASSEGAYNSPLHF.

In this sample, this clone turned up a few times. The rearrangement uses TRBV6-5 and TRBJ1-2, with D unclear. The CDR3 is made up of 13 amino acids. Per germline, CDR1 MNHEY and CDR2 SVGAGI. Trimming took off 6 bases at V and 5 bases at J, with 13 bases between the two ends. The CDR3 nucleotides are TGTGCCAGCAGCCCCCGGCCCGGGTATGGCTACACCTTC. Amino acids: CASSPRPGYGYTF.

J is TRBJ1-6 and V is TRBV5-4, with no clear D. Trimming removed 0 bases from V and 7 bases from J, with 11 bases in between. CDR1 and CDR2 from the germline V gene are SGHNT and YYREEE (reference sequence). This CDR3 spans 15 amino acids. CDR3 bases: TGTGCCAGCAGCTTGGCCGTTGCAAGGAATTCACCCCTCCACTTT. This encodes CASSLAVARNSPLHF.

The CDR3 region has the DNA TGTGCCAGTAGCCCAGGGGAGACCCAGTACTTC. As protein: CASSPGETQYF. This chain links TRBV19 with TRBJ2-5, with a tentative D call TRBD1 (5 bases). Germline assignment: CDR1 LNHDA and CDR2 SQIVND (reference sequence). CDR3 length equals 11 residues. With 6 bases removed from V and 5 bases from J, the gap between germline ends came to 7 bases. Combining the CDR3 with reference TRBV19 and TRBJ2-5 gives the whole variable domain DGGITQSPKYLFRKEGQNVTLSCEQNLNHDAMYWYRQDPGQGLRLIYYSQIVNDFQKGDIAEGYSVSREKKESFPLTVTSAQKNPTAFYLCASSPGETQYFGPGTRLLVL.

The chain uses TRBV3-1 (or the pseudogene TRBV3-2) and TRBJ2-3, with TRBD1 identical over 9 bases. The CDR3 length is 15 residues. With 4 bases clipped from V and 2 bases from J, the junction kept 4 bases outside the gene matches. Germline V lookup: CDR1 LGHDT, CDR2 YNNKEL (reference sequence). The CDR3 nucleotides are TGTGCCAGCAGCCCCCGGGACAGGGTCACAGATACGCAGTATTTT. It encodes CASSPRDRVTDTQYF.

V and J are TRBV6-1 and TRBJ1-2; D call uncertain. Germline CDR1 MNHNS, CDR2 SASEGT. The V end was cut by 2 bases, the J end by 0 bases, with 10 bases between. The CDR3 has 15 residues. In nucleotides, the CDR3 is TGTGCCAGCAGTGAACAGGACGTTCCTAACTATGGCTACACCTTC. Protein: CASSEQDVPNYGYTF.

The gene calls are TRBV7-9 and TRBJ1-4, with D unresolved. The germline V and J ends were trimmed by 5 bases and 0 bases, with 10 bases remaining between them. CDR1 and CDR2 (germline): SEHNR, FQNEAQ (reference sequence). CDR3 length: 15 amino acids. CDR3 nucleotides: TGTGCCAGCAGCCCCACTACCGCAACTAATGAAAAACTGTTTTTT. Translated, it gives CASSPTTATNEKLFF. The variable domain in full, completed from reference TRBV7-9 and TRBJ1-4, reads DTGVSQNPRHKITKRGQNVTFRCDPISEHNRLYWYRQTLGQGPEFLTYFQNEAQLEKSRLLSDRFSAERPKGSFSTLEIQRTEQGDSAMYLCASSPTTATNEKLFFGSGTQLSVL.

In DNA, the CDR3 is TGTGCCAGCAGCACCGACTTAGCGGGGGGCACAGATACGCAGTATTTT. Encoded protein: CASSTDLAGGTDTQYF. V is TRBV9 and J is TRBJ2-3; 9 positions match TRBD2. V gave up 4 bases and J gave up 1 base; unmatched junction bases: 7. The CDR3 sequence is 16 residues long. Germline values: CDR1 SGDLS, CDR2 YYNGEE.

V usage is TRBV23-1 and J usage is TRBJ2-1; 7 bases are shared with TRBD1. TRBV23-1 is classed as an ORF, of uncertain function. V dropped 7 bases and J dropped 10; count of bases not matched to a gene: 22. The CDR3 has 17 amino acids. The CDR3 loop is CASINQDRVSSKEEQFF. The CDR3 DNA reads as TGCGCCAGCATAAACCAAGACAGGGTCAGTTCCAAGGAGGAGCAGTTCTTC.

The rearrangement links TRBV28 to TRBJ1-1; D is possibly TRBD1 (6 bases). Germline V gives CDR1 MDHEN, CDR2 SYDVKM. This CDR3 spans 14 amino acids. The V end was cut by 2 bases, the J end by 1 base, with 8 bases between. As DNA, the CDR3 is TGTGCCAGCAGTTTAGGACAGAGGAACACTGAAGCTTTCTTT. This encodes CASSLGQRNTEAFF. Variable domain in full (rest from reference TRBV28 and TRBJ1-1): DVKVTQSSRYLVKRTGEKVFLECVQDMDHENMFWYRQDPGLGLRLIYFSYDVKMKEKGDIPEGYSVSREKKERFSLILESASTNQTSMYLCASSLGQRNTEAFFGQGTRLTVV.

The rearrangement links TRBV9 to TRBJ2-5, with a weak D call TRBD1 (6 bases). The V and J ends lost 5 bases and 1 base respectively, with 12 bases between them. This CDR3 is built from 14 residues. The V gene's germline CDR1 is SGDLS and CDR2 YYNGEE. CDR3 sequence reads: CASSKGVVQETQYF. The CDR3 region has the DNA TGTGCCAGCAGTAAGGGGGTCGTCCAAGAGACCCAGTACTTC.

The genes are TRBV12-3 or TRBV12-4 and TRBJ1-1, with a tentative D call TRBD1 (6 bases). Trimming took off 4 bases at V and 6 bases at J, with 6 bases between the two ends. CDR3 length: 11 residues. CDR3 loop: CASSWTAEAFF. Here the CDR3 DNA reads TGTGCCAGCAGTTGGACAGCTGAAGCTTTCTTT.

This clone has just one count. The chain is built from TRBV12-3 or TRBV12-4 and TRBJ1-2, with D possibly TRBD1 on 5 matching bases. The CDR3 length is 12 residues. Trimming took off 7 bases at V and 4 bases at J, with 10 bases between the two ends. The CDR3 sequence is CASTRDSYGYTF. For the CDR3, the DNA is TGTGCCAGCACTCGGGACTCCTATGGCTACACCTTC.

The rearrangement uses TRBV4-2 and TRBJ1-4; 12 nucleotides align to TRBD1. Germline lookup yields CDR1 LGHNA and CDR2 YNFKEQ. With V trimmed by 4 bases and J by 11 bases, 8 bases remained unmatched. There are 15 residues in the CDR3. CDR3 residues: CASSPSGTGGKKLFF. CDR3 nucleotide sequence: TGTGCCAGCAGCCCGTCCGGGACAGGGGGCAAGAAACTGTTTTTT.

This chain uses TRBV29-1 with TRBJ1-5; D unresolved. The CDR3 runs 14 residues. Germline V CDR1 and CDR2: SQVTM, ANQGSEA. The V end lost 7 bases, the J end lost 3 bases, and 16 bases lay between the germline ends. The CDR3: CSAVPTDPNQPQHF. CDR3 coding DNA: TGCAGCGCCGTACCGACGGACCCCAATCAGCCCCAGCATTTT.

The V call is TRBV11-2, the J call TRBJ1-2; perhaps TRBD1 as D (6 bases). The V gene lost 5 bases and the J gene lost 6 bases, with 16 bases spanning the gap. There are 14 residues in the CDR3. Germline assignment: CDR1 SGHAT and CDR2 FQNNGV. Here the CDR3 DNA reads TGTGCCAGCAGCCCCACGGTACAGGGAAATGGCTACACCTTC. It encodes CASSPTVQGNGYTF.

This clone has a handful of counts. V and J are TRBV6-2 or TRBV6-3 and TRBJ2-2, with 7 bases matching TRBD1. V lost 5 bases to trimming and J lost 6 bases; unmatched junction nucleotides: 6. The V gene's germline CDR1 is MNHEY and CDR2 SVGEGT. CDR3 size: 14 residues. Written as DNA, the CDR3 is TGTGCCAGCAGTCTGACAGGGTGGGCCGGGGAGCTGTTTTTT. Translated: CASSLTGWAGELFF.

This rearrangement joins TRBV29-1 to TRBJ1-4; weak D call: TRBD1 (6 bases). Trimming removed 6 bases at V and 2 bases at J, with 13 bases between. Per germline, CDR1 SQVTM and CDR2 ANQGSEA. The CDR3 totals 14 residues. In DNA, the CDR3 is TGCAGCGTGGACGGGGGGGCCACTAATGAAAAACTGTTTTTT. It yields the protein CSVDGGATNEKLFF.

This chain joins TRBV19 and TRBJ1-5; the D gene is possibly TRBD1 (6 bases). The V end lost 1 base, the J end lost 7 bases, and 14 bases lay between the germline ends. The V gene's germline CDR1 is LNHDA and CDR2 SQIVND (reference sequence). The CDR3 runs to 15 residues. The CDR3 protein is CASSIVRSGVQPQHF. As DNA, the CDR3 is TGTGCCAGTAGTATAGTTCGGTCAGGGGTACAGCCCCAGCATTTT.

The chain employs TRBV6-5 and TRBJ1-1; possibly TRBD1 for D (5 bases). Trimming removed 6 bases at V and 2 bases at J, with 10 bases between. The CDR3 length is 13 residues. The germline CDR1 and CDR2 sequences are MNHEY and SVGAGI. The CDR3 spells CASRRTSNTEAFF. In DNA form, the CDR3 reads TGTGCCAGCAGGCGGACATCAAACACTGAAGCTTTCTTT.

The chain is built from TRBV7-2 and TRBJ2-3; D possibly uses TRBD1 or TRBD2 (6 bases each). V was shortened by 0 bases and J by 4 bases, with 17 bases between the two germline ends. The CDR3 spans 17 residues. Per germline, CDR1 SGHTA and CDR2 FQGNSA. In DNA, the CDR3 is TGTGCCAGCAGCTTAGCGATAAGTGGGGGGCTCGCAGATACGCAGTATTTT. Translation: CASSLAISGGLADTQYF.

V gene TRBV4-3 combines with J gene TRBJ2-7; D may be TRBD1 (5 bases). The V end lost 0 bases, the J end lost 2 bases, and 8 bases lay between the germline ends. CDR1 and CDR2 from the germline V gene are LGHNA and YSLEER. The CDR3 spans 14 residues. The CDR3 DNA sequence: TGCGCCAGCAGCCAAGATCTCAGGGCCTACGAGCAGTACTTC. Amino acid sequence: CASSQDLRAYEQYF.

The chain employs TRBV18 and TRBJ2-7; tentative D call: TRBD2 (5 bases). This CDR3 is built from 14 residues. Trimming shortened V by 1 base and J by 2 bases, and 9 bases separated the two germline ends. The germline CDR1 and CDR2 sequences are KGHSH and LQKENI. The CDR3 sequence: CASSPQASTYEQYF. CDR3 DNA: TGTGCCAGCTCACCACAAGCTAGCACCTACGAGCAGTACTTC. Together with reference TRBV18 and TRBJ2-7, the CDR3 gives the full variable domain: NAGVMQNPRHLVRRRGQEARLRCSPMKGHSHVYWYRQLPEEGLKFMVYLQKENIIDESGMPKERFSAEFPKEGPSILRIQQVVRGDSAAYFCASSPQASTYEQYFGPGTRLTVT.

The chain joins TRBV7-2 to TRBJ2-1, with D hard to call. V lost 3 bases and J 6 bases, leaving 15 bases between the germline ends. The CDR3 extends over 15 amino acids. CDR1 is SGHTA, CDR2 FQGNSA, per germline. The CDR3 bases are TGTGCCAGCAGCTTTCGAGCCGGTCGATCCAATGAGCAGTTCTTC. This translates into CASSFRAGRSNEQFF.

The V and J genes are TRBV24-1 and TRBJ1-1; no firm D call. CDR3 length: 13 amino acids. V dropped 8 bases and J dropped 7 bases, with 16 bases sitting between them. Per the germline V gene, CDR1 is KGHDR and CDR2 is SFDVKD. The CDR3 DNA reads TGTGCCACCACCTCACCGCGGACCGATGAAGCTTTCTTT. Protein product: CATTSPRTDEAFF.

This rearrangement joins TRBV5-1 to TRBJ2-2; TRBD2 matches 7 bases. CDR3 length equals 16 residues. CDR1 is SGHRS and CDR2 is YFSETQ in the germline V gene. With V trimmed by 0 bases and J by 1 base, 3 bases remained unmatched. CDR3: CASSLVPGGNTGELFF. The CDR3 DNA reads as TGCGCCAGCAGCTTGGTGCCGGGGGGGAACACCGGGGAGCTGTTTTTT.

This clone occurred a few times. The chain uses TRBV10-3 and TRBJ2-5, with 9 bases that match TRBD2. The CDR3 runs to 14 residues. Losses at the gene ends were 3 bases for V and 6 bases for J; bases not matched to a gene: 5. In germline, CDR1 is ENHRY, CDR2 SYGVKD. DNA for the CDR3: TGTGCCATCAGTGAAAGTCTAGCGGGGAAGACCCAGTACTTC. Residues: CAISESLAGKTQYF.

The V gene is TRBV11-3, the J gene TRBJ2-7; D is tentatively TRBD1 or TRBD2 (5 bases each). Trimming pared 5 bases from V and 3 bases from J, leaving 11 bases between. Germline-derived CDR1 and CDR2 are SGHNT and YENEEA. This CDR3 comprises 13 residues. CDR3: CASSGDRYYEQYF. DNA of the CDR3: TGTGCCAGCAGCGGGGACCGGTACTACGAGCAGTACTTC.

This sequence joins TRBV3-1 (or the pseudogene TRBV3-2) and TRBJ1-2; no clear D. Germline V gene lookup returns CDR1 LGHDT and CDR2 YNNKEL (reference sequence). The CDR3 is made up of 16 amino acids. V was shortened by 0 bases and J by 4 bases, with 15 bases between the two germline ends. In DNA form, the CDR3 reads TGTGCCAGCAGCCAAGAACTGAGGGCGCTTGGCTATGGCTACACCTTC. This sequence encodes CASSQELRALGYGYTF.

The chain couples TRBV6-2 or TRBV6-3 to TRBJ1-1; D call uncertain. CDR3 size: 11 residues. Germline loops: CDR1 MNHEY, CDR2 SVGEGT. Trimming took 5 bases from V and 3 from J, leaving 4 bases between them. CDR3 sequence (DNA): TGTGCCAGCAGTGGGTACACTGAAGCTTTCTTT. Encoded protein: CASSGYTEAFF.